This TCR beta chain was profiled in a study of blood T cell repertoires in COVID-19. The cohort comprised adults aged 18 to 89 years residing in 20 to 25 US areas. Participants' own reports of clinical history determined their cohort assignment. CDR1 and CDR2 (germline): SEHNR, FQNEAQ (reference sequence). V shed 0 bases and J shed 7 bases, with 12 bases lying between them. This CDR3 comprises 15 residues. Profiling relied on immunoSEQ multiplex PCR, and the TCRdb table lists in-frame clones only, not all of them. Among around 190,000 clones, roughly 84% were seen once, and the ten largest hold approximately 3%.

This clonotype was sampled from a woman aged 25 to 39 who had been exposed to COVID-19. The J gene is TRBJ2-2, the V gene TRBV7-9, with D possibly matching TRBD1 (6 bases). Sequencing was performed on PBMCs or T cells enriched from blood (not recorded which). The CDR3 DNA reads TGTGCCAGCAGCTTAGCCAGGGGCGCGAGCGGGGAGCTGTTTTTT. It encodes CASSLARGASGELFF.